This TCR beta chain was sequenced during a study of cytomegalovirus exposure and HLA in healthy donors. Both 60 Vbeta primers and 13 Jbeta primers went into the PCR. Assay: immunoSEQ multiplex PCR; the TCRdb copy retains only in-frame clones and omits some. The profile shows roughly 84,000 clones, approximately 79% of them singletons. There are 15 residues in the CDR3. Germline V gene sequence: CDR1 LNHDA, CDR2 SQIVND (reference sequence). The V and J ends lost 3 bases and 1 base, in that order; junction bases with no gene match: 4. With respect to this clone: Its antigen is as yet unknown.

Findings and caveats of the study: The study dropped some indistinguishable V segments, TRBV6-2 and TRBV6-3 among them. In a later analysis, a genetic analysis reported fewer productive-TCR N-insertions in an Asian-associated ancestry cluster than the cohort average.

The clonotype was recovered from a human donor in good health. The chain combines TRBV19 with TRBJ1-1; 8 positions match TRBD1. Sequencing was performed on PBMCs. The CDR3 DNA follows: TGTGCCAGTAGTATCGCAGGGGGCCCGAACACTGAAGCTTTCTTT. Translating gives CASSIAGGPNTEAFF.